One sample yielded the 2 T cell receptor beta chains listed below, sequenced in a study of Graves' ophthalmopathy and Graves' hyperthyroidism. Beta-chain TCR CDR3 regions were amplified from RNA transcripts. Second-round multiplex PCR followed a first-round RT-PCR using HTBI primers. TCRdb reprocessed the multiplex PCR reads with MiXCR, giving one entry per CDR3 protein. The sample contains about 370,000 distinct CDR3 sequences, about 17% of which appear only once. The material sequenced was peripheral blood. These TCRs come from an adult woman with stable Graves' hyperthyroidism.

Comments on this clonotype: Being one base from a much bigger clone, this may be a read error. The gene calls are TRBV5-1 and TRBJ1-1; 7 nucleotides align to TRBD1. This CDR3 has 16 amino acids. Germline lookup yields CDR1 SGHRS and CDR2 YFSETQ. CDR3: CASSLGSGGSGTEACF. In nucleotides, the CDR3 is TGCGCCAGCAGCTTAGGGTCAGGGGGGTCGGGCACTGAAGCTTGCTTT.

The chain recombines TRBV5-8 with TRBJ2-2; D possibly matches TRBD1 or TRBD2 (5 bases each). Germline assignment: CDR1 SGHTS and CDR2 YDEGEE. The CDR3 totals 15 residues. V gave up 3 bases and J gave up 4 bases, with 13 bases separating them. As DNA, the CDR3 is TGTGCCAGCAGCTCCGCCGGGACCTTCACCGGGGAGCTGTTTTTT. Translation gives CASSSAGTFTGELFF.